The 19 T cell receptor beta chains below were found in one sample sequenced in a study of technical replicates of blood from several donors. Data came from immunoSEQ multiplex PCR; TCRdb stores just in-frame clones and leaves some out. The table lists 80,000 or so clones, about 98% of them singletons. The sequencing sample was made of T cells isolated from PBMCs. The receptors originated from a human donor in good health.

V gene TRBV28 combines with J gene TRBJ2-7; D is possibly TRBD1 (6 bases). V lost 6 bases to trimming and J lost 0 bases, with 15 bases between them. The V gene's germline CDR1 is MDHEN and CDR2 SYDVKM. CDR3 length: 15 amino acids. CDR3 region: CASSLPGQFSYEQYF. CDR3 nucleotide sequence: TGTGCCAGCAGCCTTCCCGGACAGTTCTCCTACGAGCAGTACTTC.

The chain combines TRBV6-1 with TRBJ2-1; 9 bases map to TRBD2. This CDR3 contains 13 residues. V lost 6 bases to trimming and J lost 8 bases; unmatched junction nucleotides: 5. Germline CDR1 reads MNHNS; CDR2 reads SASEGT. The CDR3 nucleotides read TGTGCCAGCAGACTAGCGGGCCTGGATGAGCAGTTCTTC. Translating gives CASRLAGLDEQFF.

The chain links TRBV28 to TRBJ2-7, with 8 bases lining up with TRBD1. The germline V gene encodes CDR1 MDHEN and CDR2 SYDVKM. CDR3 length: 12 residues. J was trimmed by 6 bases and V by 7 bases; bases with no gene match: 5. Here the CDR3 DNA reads TGTGCCAGCACGACCGGACAGGGCGAGCAGTACTTC. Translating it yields CASTTGQGEQYF.

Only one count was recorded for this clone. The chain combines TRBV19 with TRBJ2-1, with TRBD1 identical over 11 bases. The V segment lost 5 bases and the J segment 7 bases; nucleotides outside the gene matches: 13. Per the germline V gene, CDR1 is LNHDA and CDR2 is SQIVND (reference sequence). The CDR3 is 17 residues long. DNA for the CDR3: TGTGCCAGTAGTCCCGGACAGGGGGCGAATCGGGTGAATGAGCAGTTCTTC. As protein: CASSPGQGANRVNEQFF.

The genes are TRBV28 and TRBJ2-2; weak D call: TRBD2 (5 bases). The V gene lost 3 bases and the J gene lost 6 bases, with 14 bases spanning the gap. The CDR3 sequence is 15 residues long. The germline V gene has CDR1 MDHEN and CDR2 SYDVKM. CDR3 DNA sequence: TGTGCCAGCAGTTTTGCCAACCGGGGAGCCGGGGAGCTGTTTTTT. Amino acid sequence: CASSFANRGAGELFF.

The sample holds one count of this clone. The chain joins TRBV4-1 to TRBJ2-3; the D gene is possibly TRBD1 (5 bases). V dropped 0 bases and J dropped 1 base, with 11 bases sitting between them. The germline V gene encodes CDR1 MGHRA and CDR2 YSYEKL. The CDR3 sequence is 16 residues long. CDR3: CASSQDPWGGTDTQYF. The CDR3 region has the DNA TGCGCCAGCAGCCAAGATCCCTGGGGCGGCACAGATACGCAGTATTTT.

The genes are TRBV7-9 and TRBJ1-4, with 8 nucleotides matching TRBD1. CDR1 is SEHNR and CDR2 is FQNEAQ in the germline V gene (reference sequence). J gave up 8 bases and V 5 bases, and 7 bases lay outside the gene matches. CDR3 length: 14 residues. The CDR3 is CASSPRQGSEKLFF. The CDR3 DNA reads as TGTGCCAGCAGCCCTCGACAGGGGTCCGAAAAACTGTTTTTT.

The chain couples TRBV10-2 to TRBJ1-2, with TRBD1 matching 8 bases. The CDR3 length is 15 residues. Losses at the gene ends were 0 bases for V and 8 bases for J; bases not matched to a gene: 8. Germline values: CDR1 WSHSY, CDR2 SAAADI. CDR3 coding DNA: TGCGCCAGCAGTGAGTCTCCGACAGGGGTTGGGGGCTACACCTTC. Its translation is CASSESPTGVGGYTF.

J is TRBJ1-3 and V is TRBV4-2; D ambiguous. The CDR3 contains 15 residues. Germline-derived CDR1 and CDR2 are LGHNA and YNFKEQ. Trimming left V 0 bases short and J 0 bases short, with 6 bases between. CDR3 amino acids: CASSQDSVSGNTIYF. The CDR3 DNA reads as TGTGCCAGCAGCCAAGATTCTGTCTCTGGAAACACCATATATTTT.

The CDR3 loop reads CASSLGNPRDEQFF. In DNA form, the CDR3 reads TGTGCCAGCAGCTTAGGCAACCCGCGCGATGAGCAGTTCTTC. The chain carries TRBV7-6 and TRBJ2-1; D remains ambiguous. The CDR3 has 14 residues. The V gene lost 1 base and the J gene lost 8 bases, with 12 bases spanning the gap. Germline values: CDR1 SGHVS, CDR2 FNYEAQ.

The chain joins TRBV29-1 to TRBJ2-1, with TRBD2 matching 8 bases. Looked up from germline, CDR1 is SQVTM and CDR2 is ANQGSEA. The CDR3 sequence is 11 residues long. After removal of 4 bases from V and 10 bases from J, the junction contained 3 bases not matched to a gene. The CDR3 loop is CSVVIAGEQFF. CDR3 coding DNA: TGCAGCGTTGTGATAGCGGGGGAGCAGTTCTTC.

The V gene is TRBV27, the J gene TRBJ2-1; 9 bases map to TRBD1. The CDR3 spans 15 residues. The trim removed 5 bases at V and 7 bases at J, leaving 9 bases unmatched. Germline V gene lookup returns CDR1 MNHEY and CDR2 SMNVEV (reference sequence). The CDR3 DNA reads TGTGCCAGCAGTCCTGACGGGACAGGGTTTAATGAGCAGTTCTTC. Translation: CASSPDGTGFNEQFF.

CDR3 DNA: TGTGCCAGCAGCTTGGGTCTCGAGCAGTACTTC. This codes for CASSLGLEQYF. V and J are TRBV5-6 and TRBJ2-7; D gene uncertain. CDR1 SGHDT and CDR2 YYEEEE come from the germline V gene. CDR3 size: 11 residues. Trimming left V 0 bases short and J 6 bases short, with 4 bases between.

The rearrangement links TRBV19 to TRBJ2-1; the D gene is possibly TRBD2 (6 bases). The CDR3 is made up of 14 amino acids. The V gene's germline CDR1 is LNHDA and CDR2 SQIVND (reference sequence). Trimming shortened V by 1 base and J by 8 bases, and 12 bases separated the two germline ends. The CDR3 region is CASSIVGGGHEQFF. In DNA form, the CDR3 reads TGTGCCAGTAGTATAGTGGGGGGTGGACATGAGCAGTTCTTC. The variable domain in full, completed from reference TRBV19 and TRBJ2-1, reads DGGITQSPKYLFRKEGQNVTLSCEQNLNHDAMYWYRQDPGQGLRLIYYSQIVNDFQKGDIAEGYSVSREKKESFPLTVTSAQKNPTAFYLCASSIVGGGHEQFFGPGTRLTVL.

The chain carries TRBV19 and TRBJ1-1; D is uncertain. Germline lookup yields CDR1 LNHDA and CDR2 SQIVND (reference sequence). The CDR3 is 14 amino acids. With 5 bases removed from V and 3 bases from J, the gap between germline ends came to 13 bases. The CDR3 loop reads CASSYAGADTEAFF. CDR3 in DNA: TGTGCCAGTAGTTACGCGGGTGCAGACACTGAAGCTTTCTTT.

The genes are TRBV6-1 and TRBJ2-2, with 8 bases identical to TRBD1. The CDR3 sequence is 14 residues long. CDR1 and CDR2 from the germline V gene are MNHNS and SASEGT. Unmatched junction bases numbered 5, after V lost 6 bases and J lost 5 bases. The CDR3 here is CASRDRVVTGELFF. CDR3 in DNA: TGTGCCAGCAGGGACAGGGTAGTAACCGGGGAGCTGTTTTTT.

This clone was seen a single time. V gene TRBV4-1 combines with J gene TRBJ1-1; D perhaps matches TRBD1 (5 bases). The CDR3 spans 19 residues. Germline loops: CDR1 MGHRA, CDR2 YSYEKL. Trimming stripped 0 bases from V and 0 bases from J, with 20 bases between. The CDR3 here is CASSQDYSIQGSMNTEAFF. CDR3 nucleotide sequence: TGCGCCAGCAGCCAAGACTACAGTATTCAGGGAAGCATGAACACTGAAGCTTTCTTT.

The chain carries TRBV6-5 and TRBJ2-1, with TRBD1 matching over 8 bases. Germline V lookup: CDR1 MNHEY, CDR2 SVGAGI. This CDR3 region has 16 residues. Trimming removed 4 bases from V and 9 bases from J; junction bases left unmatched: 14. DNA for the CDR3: TGTGCCAGCAGTTCCCTCGGTCAGGGGGCGCAGGGTGAGCAGTTCTTC. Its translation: CASSSLGQGAQGEQFF.

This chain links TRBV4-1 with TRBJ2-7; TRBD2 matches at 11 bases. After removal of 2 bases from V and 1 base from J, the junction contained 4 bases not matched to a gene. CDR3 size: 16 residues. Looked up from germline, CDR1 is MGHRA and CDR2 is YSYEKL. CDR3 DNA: TGCGCCAGCAGCCAATATACTAGCGGGGGATCCTACGAGCAGTACTTC. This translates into CASSQYTSGGSYEQYF.